Each of the 21 T cell receptor beta chains below was sequenced from the same sample in a study of blood T cell repertoires in COVID-19. The method was immunoSEQ multiplex PCR; TCRdb's version includes in-frame clones alone and lacks a portion of them. The sample lists about 160,000 clones; about 93% were seen once. Sequencing was performed on peripheral blood. The receptor source for this set is a woman in her forties or fifties with acute or convalescent COVID-19.

The CDR3 sequence: CAISESEGGEGKPRDTF. In nucleotides, the CDR3 is TGTGCCATCAGTGAGTCAGAGGGGGGGGAAGGAAAGCCTCGGGACACCTTC. The V gene is TRBV10-3, the J gene TRBJ1-2; possible D gene TRBD1, 6 bases. Trimming stripped 0 bases from V and 12 bases from J, with 26 bases between. CDR1 is ENHRY and CDR2 is SYGVKD in the germline V gene. The CDR3 extends over 17 amino acids.

V gene TRBV28 combines with J gene TRBJ2-1, with TRBD2 identical over 14 bases. CDR1 is MDHEN and CDR2 is SYDVKM in the germline V gene. V dropped 5 bases and J dropped 2; count of bases not matched to a gene: 5. This CDR3 has 17 residues. The CDR3 nucleotides are TGTGCCAGCAGTCTCGGGACTAGCGGGAGCGCCTACAATGAGCAGTTCTTC. Amino acids: CASSLGTSGSAYNEQFF.

The chain uses TRBV3-1 (or the pseudogene TRBV3-2) and TRBJ1-2; 8 bases align to TRBD1. The CDR3 length is 13 residues. V lost 4 bases and J lost 8; bases outside the gene matches: 6. Germline CDR1 and CDR2: LGHDT and YNNKEL (reference sequence). The CDR3 spells CASSPRTGSGYTF. CDR3 nucleotides: TGTGCCAGCAGCCCCCGGACAGGGAGCGGCTACACCTTC.

This clone was detected a few times. The J gene is TRBJ1-2, the V gene TRBV9; weak D call: TRBD1 (6 bases). This CDR3 is 16 amino acids long. V lost 0 bases to trimming and J lost 4 bases, with 16 bases between them. From germline, CDR1 is SGDLS and CDR2 YYNGEE. Written as DNA, the CDR3 is TGTGCCAGCAGCGTAGCCTCGACAGGCGCTTCCTATGGCTACACCTTC. Translating it yields CASSVASTGASYGYTF.

CDR3 protein: CASSYTGVYGYTF. DNA for the CDR3: TGTGCCAGCAGCTACACAGGGGTCTATGGCTACACCTTC. The chain joins TRBV7-2 to TRBJ1-2; TRBD1 matches at 7 bases. After removal of 4 bases from V and 4 bases from J, the junction contained 3 bases not matched to a gene. The CDR3 is 13 amino acids. CDR1 and CDR2 from the germline V gene are SGHTA and FQGNSA.

CDR3 in amino acids: CASSRGGNEQFF. CDR3 coding DNA: TGTGCCAGCAGCCGCGGTGGGAATGAGCAGTTCTTC. The V gene is TRBV6-6, the J gene TRBJ2-1; no definite D call. The germline V and J ends were trimmed by 6 bases and 7 bases, with 10 bases remaining between them. CDR1 MNHNY and CDR2 SVGAGI come from the germline V gene (reference sequence). CDR3 size: 12 residues.

The genes are TRBV15 and TRBJ2-1; the D gene is possibly TRBD2 (6 bases). This CDR3 contains 14 residues. Germline V CDR1 and CDR2: LNHNV, YYDKDF (reference sequence). The germline V and J ends were trimmed by 3 bases and 6 bases, with 12 bases remaining between them. CDR3 protein: CATSSWDLLNEQFF. For the CDR3, the DNA is TGTGCCACCAGCAGCTGGGACTTACTCAATGAGCAGTTCTTC.

V gene TRBV10-3 combines with J gene TRBJ1-2; 8 bases are a match to TRBD1. Germline lookup yields CDR1 ENHRY and CDR2 SYGVKD. The CDR3 loop spans 15 amino acids. The V gene end was trimmed by 2 bases and the J gene end by 4 bases; junction bases not matched to a gene: 6. CDR3 loop: CAISERTGQVYGYTF. The DNA of the CDR3 is TGTGCCATCAGTGAGAGGACGGGACAGGTCTATGGCTACACCTTC.

The V gene is TRBV10-3, the J gene TRBJ1-1, with D possibly matching TRBD1 (6 bases). There are 16 residues in the CDR3. Germline V gene data show CDR1 as ENHRY and CDR2 as SYGVKD. The V end was cut by 7 bases, the J end by 2 bases, with 20 bases between. The CDR3 DNA is TGTGCCATCAATAGGGGGGGAGAGCGAGGCAACACTGAAGCTTTCTTT. Its protein product is CAINRGGERGNTEAFF.

The rearrangement uses TRBV14 and TRBJ2-7, with D possibly matching TRBD2 (6 bases). Germline values: CDR1 SGHDN, CDR2 FVKESK. The V gene lost 0 bases and the J gene lost 9 bases, with 12 bases spanning the gap. The CDR3 length is 13 residues. The CDR3, as DNA: TGTGCCAGCAGCCAAGATCGCGGGGCCGGGCAGTACTTC. Translation gives CASSQDRGAGQYF.

The chain joins TRBV7-9 to TRBJ1-2; 10 positions match TRBD1. V was clipped by 0 bases and J by 8 bases; unmatched bases: 3. Germline CDR1 SEHNR, CDR2 FQNEAQ (reference sequence). There are 14 residues in the CDR3. Here the CDR3 DNA reads TGTGCCAGCAGCTTAGCGGGACAGGGGAGCGGCTACACCTTC. Its translation is CASSLAGQGSGYTF.

This chain links TRBV11-2 with TRBJ2-5, with 12 positions matching TRBD2. This CDR3 has 17 residues. With 5 bases clipped from V and 3 bases from J, the junction kept 10 bases outside the gene matches. Per the germline V gene, CDR1 is SGHAT and CDR2 is FQNNGV. The CDR3 here is CASSPSGLAGVKETQYF. The DNA of the CDR3 is TGTGCCAGCAGCCCATCGGGACTAGCGGGCGTTAAAGAGACCCAGTACTTC.

This rearrangement joins TRBV2 to TRBJ2-7; TRBD1 might be the D (6 bases). V gave up 3 bases and J gave up 0 bases, with 15 bases separating them. CDR1 is SNHLY, CDR2 FYNNEI, per germline. The CDR3 length is 16 residues. The CDR3 DNA is TGTGCCAGCAGTGAGGAGACAGGACAGATCTCCTACGAGCAGTACTTC. This sequence encodes CASSEETGQISYEQYF.

The chain recombines TRBV29-1 with TRBJ1-1; 7 bases are a match to TRBD1. The CDR3 is 13 residues long. Germline trimming cut 6 bases from V and 5 bases from J; bases unmatched to any gene: 9. Germline V CDR1 and CDR2: SQVTM, ANQGSEA. The DNA of the CDR3 is TGCAGCGTCGCCGACAGGGTGAGGACTGAAGCTTTCTTT. Amino acid sequence: CSVADRVRTEAFF. Supplemented by reference TRBV29-1 and TRBJ1-1, the full variable domain reads SAVISQKPSRDICQRGTSLTIQCQVDSQVTMMFWYRQQPGQSLTLIATANQGSEATYESGFVIDKFPISRPNLTFSTLTVSNMSPEDSSIYLCSVADRVRTEAFFGQGTRLTVV.

The CDR3 spells CASSLGTGDDTQYF. The CDR3 nucleotides read TGTGCCAGCAGCTTGGGGACAGGGGACGATACGCAGTATTTT. V gene TRBV5-4 combines with J gene TRBJ2-3; 9 nucleotides align to TRBD1. V lost 0 bases and J lost 6; bases outside the gene matches: 2. Germline V gene lookup returns CDR1 SGHNT and CDR2 YYREEE (reference sequence). The CDR3 loop spans 14 amino acids.

V is TRBV9 and J is TRBJ2-1; TRBD1 matches at 8 bases. V shed 3 bases and J 2 bases; nucleotides not matched to a gene: 4. This CDR3 has 15 residues. Germline V gene data show CDR1 as SGDLS and CDR2 as YYNGEE. Here the CDR3 reads CASSAQGAPYNEQFF. In nucleotides, the CDR3 is TGTGCCAGCAGCGCCCAGGGGGCCCCCTACAATGAGCAGTTCTTC. Supplemented by reference TRBV9 and TRBJ2-1, the full variable domain reads DSGVTQTPKHLITATGQRVTLRCSPRSGDLSVYWYQQSLDQGLQFLIQYYNGEERAKGNILERFSAQQFPDLHSELNLSSLELGDSALYFCASSAQGAPYNEQFFGPGTRLTVL.

The chain employs TRBV7-2 and TRBJ2-1; 7 bases line up with TRBD1. Per the germline V gene, CDR1 is SGHTA and CDR2 is FQGNSA. V shed 2 bases, J shed 15 bases, and the junction held 4 bases outside the gene matches. The CDR3 consists of 11 residues. CDR3 residues: CASSLTGDRFF. DNA of the CDR3: TGTGCCAGCAGCTTAACAGGGGACCGGTTCTTC. Full variable domain (remainder filled in from reference TRBV7-2 and TRBJ2-1): GAGVSQSPSNKVTEKGKDVELRCDPISGHTALYWYRQSLGQGLEFLIYFQGNSAPDKSGLPSDRFSAERTGGSVSTLTIQRTQQEDSAVYLCASSLTGDRFFGPGTRLTVL.

The CDR3 bases are TGTGCCAGCAGCCCATGGACAACGTATAATTCACCCCTCCACTTT. It translates to CASSPWTTYNSPLHF. The chain joins TRBV27 to TRBJ1-6; D is possibly TRBD1 (5 bases). V gave up 6 bases and J gave up 4 bases, with 13 bases separating them. CDR1 and CDR2 from the germline V gene are MNHEY and SMNVEV (reference sequence). The CDR3 runs to 15 residues.

The V call is TRBV7-9, the J call TRBJ1-3; D is unresolved. Trimming took off 5 bases at V and 3 bases at J, with 14 bases between the two ends. CDR3 length: 15 residues. Germline loops: CDR1 SEHNR, CDR2 FQNEAQ (reference sequence). CDR3 sequence (DNA): TGTGCCAGCAGCCATCTGACTTCGCTTGGAAACACCATATATTTT. Amino acids: CASSHLTSLGNTIYF.

This chain connects TRBV6-1 to TRBJ1-4, with a weak D call TRBD1 (5 bases). The germline CDR1 and CDR2 sequences are MNHNS and SASEGT. The CDR3 runs to 14 residues. The V and J ends lost 3 bases and 8 bases respectively, with 13 bases between them. CDR3 protein: CASSEDINEEKLFF. For the CDR3, the DNA is TGTGCCAGCAGTGAGGACATTAACGAGGAAAAACTGTTTTTT.

The rearrangement uses TRBV7-2 and TRBJ1-4, with TRBD1 matching over 8 bases. The V and J ends lost 5 bases and 0 bases, in that order; junction bases with no gene match: 14. CDR1 and CDR2 from the germline V gene are SGHTA and FQGNSA. The CDR3 is 19 residues long. This CDR3 is CASSVRTGFGSATNEKLFF. CDR3 coding DNA: TGTGCCAGCAGCGTGCGGACAGGGTTCGGGAGCGCAACTAATGAAAAACTGTTTTTT.